This T cell receptor (beta chain) is drawn from a study of read filtering for tumor transcriptome and immune sequencing. Study at large: IR-seq gave about 3.5 to 10.27 million TCR reads per sample; RNA-seq gave roughly 80 to 1,300.

Germline CDR1 and CDR2: DFQATT and SNEGSKA (reference sequence). The CDR3 sequence is 13 residues long. Trimming pared 4 bases from V and 3 bases from J, leaving 12 bases between. Bone marrow was sampled from every patient at the time of active disease. This library used approximately 370 ng RNA and molecular barcoded adaptors spanning alpha/delta and beta/gamma chains. TCRdb passed the reads through MiXCR, listing each CDR3 protein once. The sample lists 30,000 to 45,000 distinct CDR3 sequences, around 13% occurring once. In its sample, this clonotype was seen many times. The sequence derives from a donor at least 40 years old with multiple myeloma. Sequencing used a population of CD138-negative cells sorted from bone marrow. The chain combines TRBV20-1 with TRBJ1-1; D is unresolved. The DNA for the CDR3 is TGCAGTGCTATCGTTGATTTGGACACTGAAGCTTTCTTT. This sequence encodes CSAIVDLDTEAFF.